The clone carrying this T cell receptor beta chain has a handful of counts. Germline assignment: CDR1 MNHEY and CDR2 SVGEGT. Trimming took off 0 bases at V and 3 bases at J, with 11 bases between the two ends. This CDR3 is built from 16 residues. A J-beta primer mix and a sample-barcoded 5' primer were used in a second PCR of roughly 7 to 12 cycles. TCRdb re-analysed the 5' RACE reads in MiXCR, keeping a single row per CDR3 protein. The sample lists hundreds of thousands of distinct CDR3 sequences, around a fifth seen once, with 20% to 25% in the top ten. This specimen belongs to a study of blood T cells in healthy people across ages. The amount of total RNA extracted per sample was at least 5 micrograms.

Sequencing was carried out using blood. This TCR came from a man aged 70-80 years in good health. V and J are TRBV6-2 or TRBV6-3 and TRBJ1-4, with D perhaps matching TRBD1 (6 bases). CDR3 residues: CASSYSMGAPNEKLFF. Written as DNA, the CDR3 is TGTGCCAGCAGTTACTCGATGGGGGCGCCTAATGAAAAACTGTTTTTT.